This TCR beta chain was recovered during a study of shared clonotypes between healthy human individuals. Study-wide findings and caveats: Deeper or shallower sequencing was expected to change how clonotypes are shared among donors.

Deep was the level at which the assay was run. For every subset, genomic DNA was evenly distributed across several immunoSEQ plates. Original processing notes: Junction-only immunoSEQ sequences carried no quality scores, so filtering differed. Method: immunoSEQ multiplex PCR; TCRdb's copy keeps in-frame clones and lacks some. V and J calls and clone size follow that table, whereas D and trimming were derived from the DNA. Found here are roughly 510,000 clones, nearly 80% of them singletons; the top ten hold about 12%. A word on this clone: Its matching antigen is unknown.

This CDR3 is built from 14 residues. Germline V gene data show CDR1 as SGHAT and CDR2 as FQNNGV. V was cut by 0 bases and J by 0 bases, with 6 bases left in between. The material sequenced was PBMCs. The chain uses TRBV11-2 and TRBJ2-7; D is unresolved. This sequence originates from a woman aged 40 to 55 in good health. Some clones in this sample may be carry-over from other donors' samples. In DNA form, the CDR3 reads TGTGCCAGCAGCTTAGACTCTAGCTCCTACGAGCAGTACTTC. As protein: CASSLDSSSYEQYF.